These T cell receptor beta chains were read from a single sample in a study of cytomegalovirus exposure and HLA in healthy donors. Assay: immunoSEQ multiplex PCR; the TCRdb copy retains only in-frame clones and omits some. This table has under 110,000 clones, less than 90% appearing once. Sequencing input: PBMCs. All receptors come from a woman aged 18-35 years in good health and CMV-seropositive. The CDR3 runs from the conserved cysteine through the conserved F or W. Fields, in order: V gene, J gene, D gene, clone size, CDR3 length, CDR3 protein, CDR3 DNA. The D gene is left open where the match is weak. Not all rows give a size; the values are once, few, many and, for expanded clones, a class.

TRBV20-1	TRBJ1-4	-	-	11	CSASGGEKLFF	TGCAGTGCTAGTGGAGGCGAAAAACTGTTTTTT
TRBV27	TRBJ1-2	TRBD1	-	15	CASSYNRGSQIGYTF	TGTGCCAGCAGTTACAACAGGGGGAGCCAGATCGGCTACACCTTC
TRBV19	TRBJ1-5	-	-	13	CATRGGGNQPQHF	TGTGCCACTAGGGGGGGTGGCAATCAGCCCCAGCATTTT
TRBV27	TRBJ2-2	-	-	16	CASSLIGGPGTGELFF	TGTGCCAGCAGTTTAATCGGGGGGCCAGGCACCGGGGAGCTGTTTTTT
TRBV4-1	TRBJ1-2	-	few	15	CASSQDQNTNYGYTF	TGCGCCAGCAGCCAAGATCAGAACACGAACTATGGCTACACCTTC
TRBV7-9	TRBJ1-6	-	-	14	CASSSRDTNSPLHF	TGTGCCAGCAGCTCCCGGGACACCAATTCACCCCTCCACTTT
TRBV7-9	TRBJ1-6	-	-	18	CASSLQVEKHSYNSPLHF	TGTGCCAGCAGCTTACAGGTTGAGAAACACTCCTATAATTCACCCCTCCACTTT
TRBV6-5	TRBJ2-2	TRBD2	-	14	CASRAGGHTGELFF	TGTGCCAGCAGAGCGGGGGGACACACCGGGGAGCTGTTTTTT
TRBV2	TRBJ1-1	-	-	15	CASSGGGVGNTEAFF	TGTGCCAGCAGTGGCGGAGGGGTAGGTAACACTGAAGCTTTCTTT
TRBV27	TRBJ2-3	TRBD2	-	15	CASSSSGGRTYTQYF	TGTGCCAGCAGTTCGAGCGGGGGTCGAACGTATACGCAGTATTTT
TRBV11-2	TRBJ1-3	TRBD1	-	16	CASSFYSTGTGNTIYF	TGTGCCAGCAGCTTCTACTCGACAGGGACCGGAAACACCATATATTTT
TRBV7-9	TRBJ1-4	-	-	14	CASSFWGVDEKLFF	TGTGCCAGCAGCTTCTGGGGGGTTGATGAAAAACTGTTTTTT
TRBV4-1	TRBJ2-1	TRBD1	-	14	CASSQEGGPAEQFF	TGCGCCAGCAGCCAAGAAGGGGGCCCCGCTGAGCAGTTCTTC
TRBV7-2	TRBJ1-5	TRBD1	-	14	CASSSQGVNQPQHF	TGTGCCAGCAGCTCACAGGGGGTGAATCAGCCCCAGCATTTT
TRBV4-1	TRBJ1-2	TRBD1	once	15	CASSQDFTGDYGYTF	TGCGCCAGCAGCCAAGATTTTACAGGGGACTATGGCTACACCTTC
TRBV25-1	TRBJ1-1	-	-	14	CASSFSTLNTEAFF	TGTGCCAGCAGTTTCTCGACATTGAACACTGAAGCTTTCTTT
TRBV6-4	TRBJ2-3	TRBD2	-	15	CASSDQAGGTDTQYF	TGTGCCAGCAGTGATCAAGCGGGGGGCACAGATACGCAGTATTTT
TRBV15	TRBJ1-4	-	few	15	CATSRDREANEKLFF	TGTGCCACCAGCAGAGACAGAGAGGCTAATGAAAAACTGTTTTTT
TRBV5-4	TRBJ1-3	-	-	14	CASSLGRGGNTIYF	TGTGCCAGCAGCTTGGGCAGGGGAGGAAACACCATATATTTT
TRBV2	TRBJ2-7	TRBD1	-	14	CAIREMDRGLEQYF	TGTGCCATCCGGGAGATGGACAGGGGATTAGAGCAGTACTTC
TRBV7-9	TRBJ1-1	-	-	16	CASSPTGRGKNTEAFF	TGTGCCAGCAGCCCGACGGGGAGGGGCAAGAACACTGAAGCTTTCTTT
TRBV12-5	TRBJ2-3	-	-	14	CASGQRGFQDTQYF	TGTGCTAGTGGTCAGAGGGGGTTTCAAGATACGCAGTATTTT
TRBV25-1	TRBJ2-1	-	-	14	CASRGPGVGNEQFF	TGTGCCAGCAGGGGACCGGGGGTGGGCAATGAGCAGTTCTTC
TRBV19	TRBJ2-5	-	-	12	CASSTRGETQYF	TGTGCCAGTAGCACCCGAGGAGAGACCCAGTACTTC